This T cell receptor (beta chain) was recovered during a study of Ad26.COV2.S vaccination and SARS-CoV-2 variants. The overall study: Doses of Ad26.COV2.S were injected into muscle once or twice, 56 days apart.

This clone was seen a few times. Its specificity is unknown. Sequencing used immunoSEQ multiplex PCR; TCRdb keeps in-frame clones, though not all of them. The sample yields around 350,000 clones, approximately 81% seen once. Treatment: 15 to 20 received Ad26.COV2.S at low or high dose, single or two shots; about 5 received placebo; per-sample allocation not given. The samples were gathered on day 63 after the first injection of vaccine or placebo. This adult donor, from Boston, was 18-55 years old. Expressing Wuhan-strain SARS-CoV-2 spike, an Ad26 vector served as the vaccine. Whole-study findings and limits: Among vaccine recipients, spike-specific TCR breadth exceeded that of placebo recipients.

The specimen comprised peripheral blood, sampled in a trial of Ad26.COV2.S vaccine versus placebo. The receptor comes from a person between 18 and 65 years old who received the Ad26.COV2.S COVID-19 vaccine or a placebo.

In nucleotides, the CDR3 is TGTGCCAGCTCACCACCGGTTTGGACTAGCGGTGAAGATACGCAGTATTTT. It yields the protein CASSPPVWTSGEDTQYF. This chain uses TRBV18 with TRBJ2-3; 10 bases match TRBD2. The CDR3 is made up of 17 amino acids. V shed 0 bases, J shed 5 bases, and the junction held 8 bases outside the gene matches. The germline CDR1 and CDR2 sequences are KGHSH and LQKENI.